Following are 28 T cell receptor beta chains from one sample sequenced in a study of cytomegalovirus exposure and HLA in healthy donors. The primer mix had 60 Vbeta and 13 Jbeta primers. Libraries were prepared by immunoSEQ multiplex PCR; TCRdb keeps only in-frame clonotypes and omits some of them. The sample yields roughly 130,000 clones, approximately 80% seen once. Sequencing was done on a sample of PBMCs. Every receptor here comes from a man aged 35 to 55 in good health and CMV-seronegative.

In DNA form, the CDR3 reads TGCGCCAGCAGCCAGGCCCAGGCCTACGGAGAGACCCAGTACTTC. Its translation: CASSQAQAYGETQYF. The J gene is TRBJ2-5, the V gene TRBV5-1; D is unresolved. V was clipped by 4 bases and J by 4 bases, with 17 bases between them. The CDR3 extends over 15 amino acids. Germline CDR1 is SGHRS and CDR2 is YFSETQ.

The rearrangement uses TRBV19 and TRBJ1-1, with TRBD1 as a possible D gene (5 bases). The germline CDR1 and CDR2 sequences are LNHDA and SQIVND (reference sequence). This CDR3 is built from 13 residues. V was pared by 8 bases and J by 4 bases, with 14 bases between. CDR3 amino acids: CASGATVGTEAFF. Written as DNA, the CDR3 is TGTGCCAGTGGGGCAACAGTGGGCACTGAAGCTTTCTTT.

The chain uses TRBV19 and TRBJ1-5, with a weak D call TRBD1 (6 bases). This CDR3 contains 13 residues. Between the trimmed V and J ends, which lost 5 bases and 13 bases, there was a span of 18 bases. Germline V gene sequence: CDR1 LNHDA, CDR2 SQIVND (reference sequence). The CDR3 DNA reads TGTGCCAGTAGTGCGCCGAAAGGGACACCACAGCATTTT. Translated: CASSAPKGTPQHF.

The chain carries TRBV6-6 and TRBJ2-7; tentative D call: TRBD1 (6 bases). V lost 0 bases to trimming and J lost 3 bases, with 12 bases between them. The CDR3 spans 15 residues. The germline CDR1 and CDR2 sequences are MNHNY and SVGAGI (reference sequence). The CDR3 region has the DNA TGTGCCAGCAGTTACTCGCCGAAGGACAGCTACGAGCAGTACTTC. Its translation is CASSYSPKDSYEQYF.

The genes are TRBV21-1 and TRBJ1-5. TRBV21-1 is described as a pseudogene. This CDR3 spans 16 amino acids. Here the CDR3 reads CASSNRGDSGNQPQHF. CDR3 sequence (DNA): TGTGCCAGCAGCAATCGCGGAGACTCCGGCAATCAGCCCCAGCATTTT.

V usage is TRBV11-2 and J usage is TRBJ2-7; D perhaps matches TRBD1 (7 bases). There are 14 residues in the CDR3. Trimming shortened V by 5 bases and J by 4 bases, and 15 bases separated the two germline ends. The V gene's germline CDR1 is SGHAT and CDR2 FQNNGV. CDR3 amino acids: CASSGGGLGYEQYF. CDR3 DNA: TGTGCCAGCAGCGGAGGGGGCTTGGGGTACGAGCAGTACTTC.

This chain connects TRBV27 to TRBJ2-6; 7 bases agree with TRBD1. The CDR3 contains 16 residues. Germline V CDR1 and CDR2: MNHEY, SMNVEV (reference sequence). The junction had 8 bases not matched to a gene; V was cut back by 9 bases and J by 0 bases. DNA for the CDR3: TGTGCCAGTCGACAGGGAGCTAACTCTGGGGCCAACGTCCTGACTTTC. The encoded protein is CASRQGANSGANVLTF.

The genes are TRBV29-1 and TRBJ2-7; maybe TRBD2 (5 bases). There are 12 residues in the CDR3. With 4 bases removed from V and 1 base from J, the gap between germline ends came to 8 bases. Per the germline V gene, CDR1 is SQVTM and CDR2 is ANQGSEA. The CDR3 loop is CSVVSGSYEQYF. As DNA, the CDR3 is TGCAGCGTTGTCAGCGGATCCTACGAGCAGTACTTC.

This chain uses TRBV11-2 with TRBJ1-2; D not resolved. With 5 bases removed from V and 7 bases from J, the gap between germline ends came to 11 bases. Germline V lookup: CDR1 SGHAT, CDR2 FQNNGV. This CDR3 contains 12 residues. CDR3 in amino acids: CASSPFPSGYTF. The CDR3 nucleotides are TGTGCCAGCAGCCCTTTCCCCTCTGGCTACACCTTC.

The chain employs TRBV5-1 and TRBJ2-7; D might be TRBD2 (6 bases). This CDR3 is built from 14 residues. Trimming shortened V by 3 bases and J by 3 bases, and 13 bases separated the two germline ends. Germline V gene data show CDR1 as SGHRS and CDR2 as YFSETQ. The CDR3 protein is CASSSGLDYYEQYF. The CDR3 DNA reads TGCGCCAGCAGCTCGGGACTGGACTACTACGAGCAGTACTTC.

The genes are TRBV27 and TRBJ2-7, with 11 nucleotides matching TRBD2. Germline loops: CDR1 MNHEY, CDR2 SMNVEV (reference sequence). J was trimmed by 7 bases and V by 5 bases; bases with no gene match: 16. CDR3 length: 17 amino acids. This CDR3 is CASSPARTSGYVREQYF. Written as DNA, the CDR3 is TGTGCCAGCAGTCCCGCGAGGACTAGCGGGTACGTGCGGGAGCAGTACTTC.

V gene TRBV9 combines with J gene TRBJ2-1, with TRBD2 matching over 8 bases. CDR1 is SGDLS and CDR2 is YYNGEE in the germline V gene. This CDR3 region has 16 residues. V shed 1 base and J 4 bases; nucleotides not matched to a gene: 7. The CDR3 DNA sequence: TGTGCCAGCAGCGTACTAGGGCGGGGGGTGTACAATGAGCAGTTCTTC. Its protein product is CASSVLGRGVYNEQFF.

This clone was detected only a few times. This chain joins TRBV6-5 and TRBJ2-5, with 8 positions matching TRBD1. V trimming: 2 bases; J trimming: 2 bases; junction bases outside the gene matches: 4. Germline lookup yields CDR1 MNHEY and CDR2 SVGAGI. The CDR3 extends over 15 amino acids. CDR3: CASSYGQGDQETQYF. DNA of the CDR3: TGTGCCAGCAGTTACGGACAGGGTGATCAAGAGACCCAGTACTTC.

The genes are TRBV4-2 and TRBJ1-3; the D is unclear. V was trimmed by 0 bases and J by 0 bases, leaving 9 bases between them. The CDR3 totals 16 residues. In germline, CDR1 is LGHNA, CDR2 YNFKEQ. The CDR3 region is CASSQDTAHSGNTIYF. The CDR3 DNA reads TGTGCCAGCAGCCAAGACACAGCCCACTCTGGAAACACCATATATTTT.

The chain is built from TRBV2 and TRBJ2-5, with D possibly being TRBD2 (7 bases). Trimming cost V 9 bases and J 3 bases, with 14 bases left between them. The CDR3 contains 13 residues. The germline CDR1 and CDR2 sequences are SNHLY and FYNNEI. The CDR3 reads CASNWGGEETQYF. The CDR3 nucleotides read TGTGCCAGTAACTGGGGGGGCGAAGAGACCCAGTACTTC.

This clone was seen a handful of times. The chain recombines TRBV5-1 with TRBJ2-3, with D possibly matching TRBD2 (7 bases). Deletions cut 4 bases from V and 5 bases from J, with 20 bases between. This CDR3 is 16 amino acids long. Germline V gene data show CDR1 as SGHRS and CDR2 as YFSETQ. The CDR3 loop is CASSPGQGTTRDTQYF. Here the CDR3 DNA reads TGCGCCAGCAGCCCCGGGCAGGGGACTACCCGAGATACGCAGTATTTT.

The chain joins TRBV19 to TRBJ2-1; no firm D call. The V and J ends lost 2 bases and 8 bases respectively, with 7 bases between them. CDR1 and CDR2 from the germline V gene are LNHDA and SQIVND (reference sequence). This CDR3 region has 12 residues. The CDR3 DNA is TGTGCCAGTAGTATATTTGCGGATGAGCAGTTCTTC. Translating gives CASSIFADEQFF.

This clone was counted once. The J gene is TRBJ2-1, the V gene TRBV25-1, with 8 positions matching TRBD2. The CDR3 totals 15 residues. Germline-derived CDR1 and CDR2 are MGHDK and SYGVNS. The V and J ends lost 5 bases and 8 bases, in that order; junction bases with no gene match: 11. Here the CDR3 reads CASSPSGLGVHEQFF. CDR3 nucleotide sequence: TGTGCCAGCAGTCCATCGGGACTAGGGGTCCATGAGCAGTTCTTC. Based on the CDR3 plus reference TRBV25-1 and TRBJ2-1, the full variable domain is EADIYQTPRYLVIGTGKKITLECSQTMGHDKMYWYQQDPGMELHLIHYSYGVNSTEKGDLSSESTVSRIRTEHFPLTLESARPSHTSQYLCASSPSGLGVHEQFFGPGTRLTVL.

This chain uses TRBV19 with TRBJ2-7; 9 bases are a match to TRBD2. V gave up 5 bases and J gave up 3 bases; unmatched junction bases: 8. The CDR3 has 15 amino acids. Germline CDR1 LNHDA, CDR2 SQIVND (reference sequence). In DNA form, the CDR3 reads TGTGCCAGTAGTCCGGCTAGCGGGGTTTACTACGAGCAGTACTTC. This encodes CASSPASGVYYEQYF.

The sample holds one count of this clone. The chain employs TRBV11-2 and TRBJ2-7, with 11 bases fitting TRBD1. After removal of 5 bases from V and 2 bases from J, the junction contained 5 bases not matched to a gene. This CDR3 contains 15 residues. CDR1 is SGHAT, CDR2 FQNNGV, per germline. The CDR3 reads CASSPLGQGAYEQYF. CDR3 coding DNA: TGTGCCAGCAGCCCACTGGGACAGGGGGCCTACGAGCAGTACTTC.

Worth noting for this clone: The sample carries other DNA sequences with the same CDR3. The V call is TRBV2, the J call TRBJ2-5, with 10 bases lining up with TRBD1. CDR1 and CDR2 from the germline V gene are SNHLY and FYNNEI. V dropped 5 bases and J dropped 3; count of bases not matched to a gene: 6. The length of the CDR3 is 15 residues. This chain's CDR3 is CASSPPGTGEETQYF. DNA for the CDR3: TGTGCCAGCAGTCCCCCCGGGACAGGGGAAGAGACCCAGTACTTC.

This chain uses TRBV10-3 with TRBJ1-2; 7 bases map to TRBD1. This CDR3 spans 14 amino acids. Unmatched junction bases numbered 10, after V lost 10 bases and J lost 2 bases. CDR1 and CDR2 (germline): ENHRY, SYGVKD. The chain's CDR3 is CATGGQLLNYGYTF. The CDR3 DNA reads TGTGCCACCGGGGGACAGTTACTGAACTATGGCTACACCTTC.

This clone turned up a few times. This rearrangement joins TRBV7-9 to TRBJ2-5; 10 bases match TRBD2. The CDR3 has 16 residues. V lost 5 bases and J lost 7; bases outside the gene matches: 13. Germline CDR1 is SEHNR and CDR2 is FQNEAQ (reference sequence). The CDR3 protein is CASSQYWASGSVTQYF. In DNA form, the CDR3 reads TGTGCCAGCAGCCAATATTGGGCTAGCGGGAGTGTGACCCAGTACTTC. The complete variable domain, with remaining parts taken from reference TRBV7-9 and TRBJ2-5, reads DTGVSQNPRHKITKRGQNVTFRCDPISEHNRLYWYRQTLGQGPEFLTYFQNEAQLEKSRLLSDRFSAERPKGSFSTLEIQRTEQGDSAMYLCASSQYWASGSVTQYFGPGTRLLVL.

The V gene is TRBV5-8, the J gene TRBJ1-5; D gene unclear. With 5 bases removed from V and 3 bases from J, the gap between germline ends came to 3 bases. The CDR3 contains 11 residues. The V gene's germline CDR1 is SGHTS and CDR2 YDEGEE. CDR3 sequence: CASSINQPQHF. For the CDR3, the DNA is TGTGCCAGCAGTATCAATCAGCCCCAGCATTTT.

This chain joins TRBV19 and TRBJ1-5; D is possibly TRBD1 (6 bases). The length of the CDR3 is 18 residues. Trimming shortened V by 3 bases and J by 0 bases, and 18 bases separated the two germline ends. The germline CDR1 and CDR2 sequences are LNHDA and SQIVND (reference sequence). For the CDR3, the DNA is TGTGCCAGTAGTATCGCAGGGGCCTACCTTTATAGCAATCAGCCCCAGCATTTT. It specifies CASSIAGAYLYSNQPQHF.

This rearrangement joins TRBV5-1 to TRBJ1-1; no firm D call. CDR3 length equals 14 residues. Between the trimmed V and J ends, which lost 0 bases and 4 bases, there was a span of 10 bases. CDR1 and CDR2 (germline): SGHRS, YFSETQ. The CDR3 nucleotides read TGCGCCAGCAGCTTGGACACGCCGGGCACTGAAGCTTTCTTT. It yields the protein CASSLDTPGTEAFF.

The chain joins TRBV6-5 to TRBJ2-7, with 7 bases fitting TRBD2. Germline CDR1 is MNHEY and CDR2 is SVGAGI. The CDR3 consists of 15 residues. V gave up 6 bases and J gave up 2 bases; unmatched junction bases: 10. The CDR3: CASSGRGGRTYEQYF. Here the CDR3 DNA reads TGTGCCAGCAGCGGTCGGGGAGGGCGCACCTACGAGCAGTACTTC.

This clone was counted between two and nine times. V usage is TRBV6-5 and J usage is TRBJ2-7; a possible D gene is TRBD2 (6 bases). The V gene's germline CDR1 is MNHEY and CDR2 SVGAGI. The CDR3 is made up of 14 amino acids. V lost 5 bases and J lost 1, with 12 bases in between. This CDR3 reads CASSPRAGSYEQYF. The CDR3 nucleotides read TGTGCCAGCAGTCCACGGGCGGGGTCCTACGAGCAGTACTTC.